The T cell receptor (beta chain) under discussion was sequenced for a study of T cells in Graves' hyperthyroidism and ophthalmopathy. Germline assignment: CDR1 SQVTM and CDR2 ANQGSEA. The V and J ends lost 6 bases and 5 bases respectively, with 11 bases between them. The CDR3 length is 11 residues. This clonotype was counted ten times or more. Authors of the study amplified TCR beta CDR3 regions from RNA transcripts. The HTBI set primed first-round TCR CDR3 RT-PCR. TCRdb called the multiplex PCR reads again in MiXCR, with one record for every CDR3 protein. The sample comprises approximately 600,000 distinct CDR3 sequences, over 11% of which are singletons, and roughly 5.5% rests with the top ten. Among the patients, aged 18 to 65, hyperthyroidism was newly diagnosed and had lasted under 2 months.

V gene TRBV29-1 combines with J gene TRBJ2-7; D gene uncertain. The source of this sequence is a woman aged 25 to 39 with Graves' hyperthyroidism that later progressed to Graves' ophthalmopathy. The sequenced material came from blood. As DNA, the CDR3 is TGCAGCGTATCTTCGGTCGACGAGCAGTACTTC. Its protein is CSVSSVDEQYF.